Below are 9 T cell receptor beta chains sequenced from a single sample in a study of CD8 T cells in ankylosing spondylitis. MiXCR was run by TCRdb on the 5' RACE reads, yielding one entry per CDR3 protein. The sample records 290,000 or so distinct CDR3 sequences, under 25% being singletons. The sequencing input was blood, either unsorted or a sorted T cell fraction (not recorded which). The receptor set was obtained from a female donor with ankylosing spondylitis or in good health (not recorded which).

The chain recombines TRBV7-2 with TRBJ1-2; possible D gene TRBD1, 6 bases. This CDR3 comprises 13 residues. V lost 1 base and J lost 6, with 9 bases in between. The V gene's germline CDR1 is SGHTA and CDR2 FQGNSA. CDR3 sequence: CASSLVAGDGYTF. CDR3 bases: TGTGCCAGCAGCTTAGTGGCAGGGGATGGCTACACCTTC.

This clonotype was picked up many times. The chain couples TRBV20-1 to TRBJ2-3; TRBD2 matches at 15 bases. Trimming at V came to 3 bases and at J to 2 bases, leaving 3 bases not matched to a gene. The CDR3 runs 16 residues. Germline values: CDR1 DFQATT, CDR2 SNEGSKA (reference sequence). The CDR3 sequence: CSARGTSGRTTDTQYF. CDR3 in DNA: TGCAGTGCTAGGGGGACTAGCGGGAGGACCACAGATACGCAGTATTTT.

In its sample, this clonotype was seen a few times. The chain combines TRBV7-6 with TRBJ2-1; TRBD2 matches 10 bases. V was pared by 5 bases and J by 7 bases, with 14 bases of the junction left unmatched. The CDR3 is made up of 17 amino acids. Germline-derived CDR1 and CDR2 are SGHVS and FNYEAQ. The chain's CDR3 is CASSGVASASGRNEQFF. CDR3 nucleotide sequence: TGTGCCAGCAGCGGCGTTGCGTCGGCTAGCGGGAGAAATGAGCAGTTCTTC.

The rearrangement joins TRBV12-3 or TRBV12-4 to TRBJ2-7; 10 bases are a match to TRBD1. This CDR3 spans 14 amino acids. The junction had 4 bases not matched to a gene; V was cut back by 1 base and J by 7 bases. CDR3 region: CASSLGTGGREQYF. CDR3 DNA: TGTGCCAGCAGTTTAGGGACAGGGGGACGGGAGCAGTACTTC.

The rearrangement links TRBV5-1 to TRBJ1-2; D is unclear. Trimming cost V 3 bases and J 4 bases, with 7 bases left between them. The germline gives CDR1 SGHRS, CDR2 YFSETQ. The CDR3 is made up of 12 amino acids. CDR3 bases: TGCGCCAGCAGCTCGGTGGGCTATGGCTACACCTTC. This encodes CASSSVGYGYTF.

Details on this clonotype: The junction and the germline gene differ at one end; a read error may be behind it. The chain recombines TRBV7-2 with TRBJ2-6; no clear D gene. Germline V gene sequence: CDR1 SGHTA, CDR2 FQGNSA. The CDR3 is 14 residues long. Here the CDR3 reads CASSLDSGANVLTF. Written as DNA, the CDR3 is TGTGCCAGCAGTTTAGACTCTGGGGCCAACGTCCTGACTTTC.

This clonotype showed up just a few times. The rearrangement links TRBV29-1 to TRBJ2-3; D is perhaps TRBD1 or TRBD2 (5 bases each). CDR3 size: 13 residues. V gave up 4 bases and J gave up 2 bases, with 10 bases separating them. The V gene's germline CDR1 is SQVTM and CDR2 ANQGSEA. The DNA for the CDR3 is TGCAGCGTTGTTAGGGACCCCACAGATACGCAGTATTTT. This encodes CSVVRDPTDTQYF.

The chain is built from TRBV7-2 and TRBJ2-1, with 10 bases aligning to TRBD1. V lost 1 base, J lost 5 bases, and 5 bases stayed unmatched. This CDR3 spans 16 amino acids. The germline V gene has CDR1 SGHTA and CDR2 FQGNSA. Written as DNA, the CDR3 is TGTGCCAGCAGCTTAGGCGGGACAGGGGCCCACAATGAGCAGTTCTTC. This translates into CASSLGGTGAHNEQFF.

The chain recombines TRBV20-1 with TRBJ2-3; 8 positions match TRBD2. V was pared by 0 bases and J by 4 bases, with 15 bases of the junction left unmatched. In germline, CDR1 is DFQATT, CDR2 SNEGSKA (reference sequence). CDR3 length equals 18 residues. CDR3 coding DNA: TGCAGTGCTAGAGATGGGGGCAAAACGGGAGGGCCTCCAGATACGCAGTATTTT. Amino acids: CSARDGGKTGGPPDTQYF.